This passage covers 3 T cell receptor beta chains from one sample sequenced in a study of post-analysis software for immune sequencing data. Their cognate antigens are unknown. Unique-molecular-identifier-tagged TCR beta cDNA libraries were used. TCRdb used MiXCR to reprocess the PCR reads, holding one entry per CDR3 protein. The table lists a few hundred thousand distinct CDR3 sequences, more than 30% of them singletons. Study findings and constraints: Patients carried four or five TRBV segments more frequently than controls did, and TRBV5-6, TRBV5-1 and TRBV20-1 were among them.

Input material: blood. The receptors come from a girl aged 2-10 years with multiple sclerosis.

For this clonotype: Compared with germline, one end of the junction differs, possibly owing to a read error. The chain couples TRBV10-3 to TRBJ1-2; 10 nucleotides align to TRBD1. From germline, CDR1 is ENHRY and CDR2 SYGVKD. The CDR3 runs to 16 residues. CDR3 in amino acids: CAISAPGQGTSYGHTF. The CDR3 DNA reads TGTGCCATCAGTGCGCCGGGACAGGGGACATCCTATGGCCACACCTTC.

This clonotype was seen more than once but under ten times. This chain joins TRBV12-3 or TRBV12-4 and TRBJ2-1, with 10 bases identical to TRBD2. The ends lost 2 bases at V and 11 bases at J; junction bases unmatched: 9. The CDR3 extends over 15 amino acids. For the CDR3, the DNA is TGTGCCAGCAGTTTAAGCGGGGGGGCAGGTGATAAGCAGTTCTTC. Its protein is CASSLSGGAGDKQFF.

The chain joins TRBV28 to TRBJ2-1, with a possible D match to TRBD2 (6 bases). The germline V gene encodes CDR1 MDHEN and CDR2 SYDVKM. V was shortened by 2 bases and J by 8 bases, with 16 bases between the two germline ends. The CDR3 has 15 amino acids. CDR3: CASSLIVSGTDEQFF. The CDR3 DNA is TGTGCCAGCAGTTTAATAGTGTCGGGGACTGATGAGCAGTTCTTC. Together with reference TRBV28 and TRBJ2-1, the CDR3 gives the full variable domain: DVKVTQSSRYLVKRTGEKVFLECVQDMDHENMFWYRQDPGLGLRLIYFSYDVKMKEKGDIPEGYSVSREKKERFSLILESASTNQTSMYLCASSLIVSGTDEQFFGPGTRLTVL.